Listed below are T cell receptor beta chains from one sample, sequenced in a study of PD-1 blockade in classical Hodgkin lymphoma. This table comes from immunoSEQ multiplex PCR, and its TCRdb copy is limited to in-frame clones, with some not included. Of more than 15,000 clones listed, about 90% were seen once; the top ten hold approximately 0.51%. The sequenced material came from CD4+ T cells from blood. The source of these receptors is a human donor with classical Hodgkin lymphoma. The CDR3 runs from the conserved cysteine through the conserved F or W. A D gene is named only where the DNA matches it firmly. The size entry is marked missing in some rows and otherwise reads once, few, many or a size class.

D,J,V,size,DNA,CDR3
TRBD1,TRBJ1-1,TRBV11-2,.,TGTGCCAGCAGCTTAACTCCAGGGGGAAACACTGAAGCTTTCTTT,CASSLTPGGNTEAFF
.,TRBJ1-1,TRBV11-2,.,TGTGCCAGCAGCTTTTCTTCGGCTTGGCCTGAAGCTTTCTTT,CASSFSSAWPEAFF
TRBD2,TRBJ2-1,TRBV7-9,once,TGTGCCAGCAGCTTAGCGGGAGGGCCGGATGAGCAGTTCTTC,CASSLAGGPDEQFF
.,TRBJ1-2,TRBV28,.,TGTGCCAGCAGTGTCGGACAGAACTATGGCTACACCTTC,CASSVGQNYGYTF
.,TRBJ1-4,TRBV7-9,.,TGTGCCAGCAGTCGAGCCGGGGGTTTCGGACCTAATGAAAAACTGTTTTTT,CASSRAGGFGPNEKLFF
TRBD1,TRBJ1-3,TRBV7-2,.,TGTGCCAGCAGCTCCCGACAGGGTGGCTCTGGAAACACCATATATTTT,CASSSRQGGSGNTIYF
TRBD1,TRBJ2-2,TRBV28,.,TGTGCCAGCAGTTTTGGGGACAGGGTCACCGGGGAGCTGTTTTTT,CASSFGDRVTGELFF
TRBD2,TRBJ2-3,TRBV5-6,.,TGTGCCAGCAGCGTACCGGGACTAGACTTGGATACGCAGTATTTT,CASSVPGLDLDTQYF
TRBD1,TRBJ2-3,TRBV7-9,.,TGTGCCAGCAGCTTAAGACAGGGAATCACAGATACGCAGTATTTT,CASSLRQGITDTQYF
TRBD1,TRBJ1-2,TRBV18,.,TGTGCCAGCTCGGGGACAGGTTCCCCCCTAGGGAGCTACACCTTC,CASSGTGSPLGSYTF
TRBD1,TRBJ1-3,TRBV29-1,.,TGCAGCGCCACCGGGACAGGGAGAAACACCATATATTTT,CSATGTGRNTIYF